Given below is one T cell receptor (beta chain) in context. Building of the TCR beta libraries involved iRepertoire HTBI primers and Arm-PCR of CDR3 regions. TCRdb itself ran the multiplex PCR reads through MiXCR, one entry per CDR3 protein. The sample lists about 460,000 distinct CDR3 sequences, 22% occurring once. The time point is: persistent/refractory GD, antithyroid drugs over 5 years with positive TRAb. Preparation of the TCR library used RNA extracted from PBMCs. This specimen comes from a study of regulatory T cells in long-lasting Graves disease. The CDR3 runs 14 residues. Trimming pared 6 bases from V and 1 base from J, leaving 13 bases between. Germline V CDR1 and CDR2: MNHEY, SVGEGT.

The receptor was derived from a female donor with Graves disease. The sample here was peripheral blood mononuclear cells (PBMCs), taken when the disease was refractory, from a patient treated with antithyroid drugs. The chain has TRBV6-2 or TRBV6-3 and TRBJ2-7; D gene unclear. In DNA form, the CDR3 reads TGTGCCAGCAGACCCGTCGGTGGTTCCTACGAGCAGTACTTC. The encoded protein is CASRPVGGSYEQYF.